This TCR beta chain was sequenced during a study of control samples from healthy donors and cancer patients. The junction had 5 bases not matched to a gene; V was cut back by 5 bases and J by 0 bases. The CDR3 runs to 16 residues. Germline lookup yields CDR1 SGHVS and CDR2 FQNEAQ. Generated by immunoSEQ multiplex PCR, the TCRdb table keeps only in-frame clones and is missing some. The sample has 150,000 to 200,000 clones; 80% to 90% are singletons. The specimen was blood. The rearrangement uses TRBV7-8 and TRBJ2-3, with 10 bases matching TRBD2. The sequence came from a young woman in good health. The CDR3 DNA reads as TGTGCCAGCAGCCTAACTAGCGGGGCGAGCACAGATACGCAGTATTTT. This codes for CASSLTSGASTDTQYF. Based on the CDR3 plus reference TRBV7-8 and TRBJ2-3, the full variable domain is GAGVSQSPRYKVAKRGQDVALRCDPISGHVSLFWYQQALGQGPEFLTYFQNEAQLDKSGLPSDRFFAERPEGSVSTLKIQRTQQEDSAVYLCASSLTSGASTDTQYFGPGTRLTVL.